A selection of T cell receptor beta chains follows, all from one sample in a study of technical replicates of blood from several donors. Sequenced by immunoSEQ multiplex PCR; TCRdb stores in-frame clones only, minus some. This table has roughly 80,000 clones, around 94% appearing once. Material for sequencing was T cells isolated from PBMCs. These receptor sequences come from a human donor in good health. CDR3s include the opening cysteine and the closing phenylalanine or tryptophan. The D gene is left open where the match is weak.

v_call: TRBV7-8; d_call: .; j_call: TRBJ1-5; cdr3_aa: CASSPTWTDYSNQPQHF; cdr3_nt: TGTGCCAGCAGCCCTACTTGGACGGACTATAGCAATCAGCCCCAGCATTTT
v_call: TRBV9; d_call: .; j_call: TRBJ2-1; cdr3_aa: CASSPSGAVSEQFF; cdr3_nt: TGTGCCAGCAGCCCCTCAGGGGCGGTTTCTGAGCAGTTCTTC
v_call: TRBV5-1; d_call: .; j_call: TRBJ1-1; cdr3_aa: CASSLRGQGTEAFF; cdr3_nt: TGCGCCAGCAGCTTGAGGGGCCAGGGAACTGAAGCTTTCTTT
v_call: TRBV4-1; d_call: .; j_call: TRBJ2-7; cdr3_aa: CASSQEPLVRTDEQYF; cdr3_nt: TGCGCCAGCAGCCAAGAACCACTAGTTAGGACCGACGAGCAGTACTTC
v_call: TRBV19; d_call: .; j_call: TRBJ1-5; cdr3_aa: CASSDILFNQPQHF; cdr3_nt: TGTGCCAGTAGCGACATTCTTTTCAATCAGCCCCAGCATTTT
v_call: TRBV6-1; d_call: .; j_call: TRBJ1-4; cdr3_aa: CASSEGSLIPGNEKLFF; cdr3_nt: TGTGCCAGCAGTGAAGGCTCCTTAATTCCAGGGAATGAAAAACTGTTTTTT
v_call: TRBV10-1; d_call: .; j_call: TRBJ2-3; cdr3_aa: CASSDPGGRFTDTQYF; cdr3_nt: TGCGCCAGCAGTGACCCCGGGGGACGTTTCACAGATACGCAGTATTTT
v_call: TRBV28; d_call: .; j_call: TRBJ1-5; cdr3_aa: CASNPGVLRNQPQHF; cdr3_nt: TGTGCCAGCAACCCAGGGGTTCTAAGGAATCAGCCCCAGCATTTT
v_call: TRBV7-2; d_call: TRBD2; j_call: TRBJ2-3; cdr3_aa: CASSLNLVAGGRQYF; cdr3_nt: TGTGCCAGCAGCCTAAACCTAGTAGCGGGAGGTAGGCAGTATTTT
v_call: TRBV5-1; d_call: .; j_call: TRBJ1-1; cdr3_aa: CASTGEPNTEAFF; cdr3_nt: TGCGCCAGCACCGGGGAACCCAACACTGAAGCTTTCTTT